The sequence of this T cell receptor beta chain was determined in a study of T cells in Graves' hyperthyroidism and ophthalmopathy. Study-wide results and caveats: Stable hyperthyroidism was told apart from ophthalmopathy by a model built on 13 V-J features.

Concerning this clonotype: Antigen: not known.

RNA transcripts provided the source from which TCR beta CDR3 regions were amplified. The primer set for the first-round RT-PCR of the TCR CDR3 was HTBI. TCRdb processed the multiplex PCR reads anew with MiXCR; each CDR3 protein has one entry. The table has about 270,000 distinct CDR3 sequences, less than 30% seen once. Any patient presenting with uncontrolled infection, other autoimmune disease, pregnancy or lactation was left out. From germline, CDR1 is LGHNA and CDR2 YSLEER. The CDR3 loop spans 13 amino acids. The germline V and J ends were trimmed by 1 base and 3 bases, with 7 bases remaining between them.

The sample consisted of blood. This TCR derives from a man aged 40-50 years with Graves' hyperthyroidism that later progressed to Graves' ophthalmopathy. V usage is TRBV4-3 and J usage is TRBJ2-7; D not resolved. CDR3 sequence (DNA): TGCGCCAGCAGCCAAGGTATATACTACGAGCAGTACTTC. It codes for CASSQGIYYEQYF.